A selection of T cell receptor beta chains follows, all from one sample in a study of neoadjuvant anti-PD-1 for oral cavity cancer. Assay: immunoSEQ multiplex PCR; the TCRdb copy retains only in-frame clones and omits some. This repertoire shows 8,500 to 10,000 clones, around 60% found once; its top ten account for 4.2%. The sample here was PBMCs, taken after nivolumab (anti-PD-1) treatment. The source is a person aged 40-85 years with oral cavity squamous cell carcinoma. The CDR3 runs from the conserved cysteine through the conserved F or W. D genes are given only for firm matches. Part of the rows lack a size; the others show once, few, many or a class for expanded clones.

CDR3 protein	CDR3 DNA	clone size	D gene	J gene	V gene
CASSRQGAGGANVLTF	TGTGCCAGTAGTAGACAGGGGGCGGGAGGGGCCAACGTCCTGACTTTC	once	TRBD1	TRBJ2-6	TRBV19
CASSLGMNTEAFF	TGTGCCAGCAGCTTGGGGATGAACACTGAAGCTTTCTTT	few	.	TRBJ1-1	TRBV11-3
CASSPNNEQFF	TGTGCCAGCAGCCCAAACAATGAGCAGTTCTTC	.	.	TRBJ2-1	TRBV16
CASSPAGGGTEAFF	TGTGCCAGCTCACCCGCGGGGGGCGGGACTGAAGCTTTCTTT	few	.	TRBJ1-1	TRBV18
CASSSGLAGVRKETQYF	TGTGCCAGCAGCTCCGGCCTAGCGGGGGTTAGGAAGGAGACCCAGTACTTC	.	TRBD2	TRBJ2-5	TRBV11-2
CASRPGANYGYTF	TGTGCCAGCAGACCGGGAGCTAACTATGGCTACACCTTC	.	.	TRBJ1-2	TRBV6-5
CASSQDWAERDEQFF	TGTGCCAGCAGCCAAGATTGGGCTGAACGGGATGAGCAGTTCTTC	.	.	TRBJ2-1	TRBV4-2
CASSLVKDHNNEQFF	TGTGCCAGCAGCTTAGTTAAAGATCATAACAATGAGCAGTTCTTC	.	.	TRBJ2-1	TRBV7-8
CASGTGVTEAFF	TGTGCCAGCGGGACAGGAGTCACTGAAGCTTTCTTT	.	TRBD1	TRBJ1-1	TRBV7-6
CASSLQGNTEAFF	TGTGCCAGCAGCTTACAGGGGAACACTGAAGCTTTCTTT	.	.	TRBJ1-1	TRBV7-2
CASSLGSSGYDNEQFF	TGTGCCAGCAGCTTGGGGAGCAGCGGGTATGACAATGAGCAGTTCTTC	.	.	TRBJ2-1	TRBV5-8
CASSIGQALPNNEQFF	TGTGCCAGTAGTATTGGACAGGCACTCCCGAACAATGAGCAGTTCTTC	.	TRBD1	TRBJ2-1	TRBV19
CASSPPSGGLYQPQHF	TGTGCCAGCTCACCACCGTCCGGGGGACTATATCAGCCCCAGCATTTT	.	.	TRBJ1-5	TRBV18
CASSLVRVGAYNEQFF	TGTGCCAGCAGCTTAGTCAGGGTCGGGGCCTACAATGAGCAGTTCTTC	.	.	TRBJ2-1	TRBV7-8
CASSPLGAREVDTQYF	TGTGCCAGCAGCCCGCTAGGTGCGCGGGAGGTAGATACGCAGTATTTT	.	TRBD2	TRBJ2-3	TRBV28
CASGGQGAHEQYF	TGTGCCAGCGGGGGACAGGGGGCCCACGAGCAGTACTTC	few	TRBD1	TRBJ2-7	TRBV28
CASSALGPGNTEAFF	TGTGCCAGCAGCGCGCTAGGACCGGGAAACACTGAAGCTTTCTTT	.	.	TRBJ1-1	TRBV9
CASSLRGYHEQYF	TGTGCCAGCAGTTTACGAGGGTACCACGAGCAGTACTTC	.	.	TRBJ2-7	TRBV28
CASSIRGSYGYTF	TGTGCCAGTAGTATCCGGGGCAGCTATGGCTACACCTTC	.	.	TRBJ1-2	TRBV19
CASSQGVGTSGAKANTGELFF	TGTGCCAGCAGCCAAGGGGTCGGGACTAGCGGGGCTAAAGCGAACACCGGGGAGCTGTTTTTT	few	TRBD2	TRBJ2-2	TRBV4-2
CASSTGDTSITYEQYF	TGCGCCAGCAGCACGGGGGACACCAGCATAACCTACGAGCAGTACTTC	.	.	TRBJ2-7	TRBV5-1
CASSTFSGPQETQYF	TGTGCCAGCAGTACCTTTAGCGGACCTCAAGAGACCCAGTACTTC	.	.	TRBJ2-5	TRBV6-5
CASSFGARTASNTEAFF	TGTGCCAGCAGCTTCGGGGCAAGGACAGCCTCGAACACTGAAGCTTTCTTT	medium-sized	.	TRBJ1-1	TRBV5-4
CASITSGNEQYF	TGTGCCAGCATTACTTCTGGTAACGAGCAGTACTTC	.	.	TRBJ2-7	TRBV2
CASSYGGSARVGEQYF	TGTGCCAGCAGCTACGGGGGCTCTGCCAGGGTGGGGGAGCAGTACTTC	.	.	TRBJ2-7	TRBV5-8
CASSLTGDAYEQYF	TGCGCCAGCAGCTTGACAGGGGATGCCTACGAGCAGTACTTC	.	TRBD1	TRBJ2-7	TRBV5-1